The source of this TCR beta chain is a study of control samples from healthy donors and cancer patients. The germline V gene encodes CDR1 MGHRA and CDR2 YSYEKL. The V gene end was trimmed by 4 bases and the J gene end by 8 bases; junction bases not matched to a gene: 8. The CDR3 has 14 residues. Using immunoSEQ multiplex PCR, the repertoire was profiled, and TCRdb retains in-frame clones only, with some absent. The table records almost 90,000 clones, 86% of them present only once. The gene calls are TRBV4-1 and TRBJ1-2, with 9 positions matching TRBD1. The source of this sequence is a man aged 25-45 years in good health. Sample: blood. The CDR3 bases are TGCGCCAGCAGCCTACAGGGGGCGCGAGCAGGCTACACCTTC. Translated: CASSLQGARAGYTF.